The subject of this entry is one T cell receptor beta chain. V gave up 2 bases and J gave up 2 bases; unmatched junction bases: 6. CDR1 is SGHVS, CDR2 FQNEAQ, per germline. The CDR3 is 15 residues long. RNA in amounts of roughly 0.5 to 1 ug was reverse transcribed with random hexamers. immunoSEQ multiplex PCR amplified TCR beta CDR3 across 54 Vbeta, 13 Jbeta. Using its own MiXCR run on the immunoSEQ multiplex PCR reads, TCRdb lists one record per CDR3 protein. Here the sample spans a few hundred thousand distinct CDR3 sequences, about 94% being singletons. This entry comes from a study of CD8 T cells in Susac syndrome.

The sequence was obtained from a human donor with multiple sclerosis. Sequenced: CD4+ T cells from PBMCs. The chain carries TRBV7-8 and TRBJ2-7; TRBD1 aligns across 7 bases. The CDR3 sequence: CASSLNRGGTYEQYF. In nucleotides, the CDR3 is TGTGCCAGCAGCTTAAACAGGGGTGGGACCTACGAGCAGTACTTC. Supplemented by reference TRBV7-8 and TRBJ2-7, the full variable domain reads GAGVSQSPRYKVAKRGQDVALRCDPISGHVSLFWYQQALGQGPEFLTYFQNEAQLDKSGLPSDRFFAERPEGSVSTLKIQRTQQEDSAVYLCASSLNRGGTYEQYFGPGTRLTVT.